Following are 26 T cell receptor beta chains from one sample sequenced in a study of identical twins. TCRdb reanalysed the 5' RACE reads using MiXCR and keeps one entry per CDR3 protein. This sample yields 1.5 million to 2 million distinct CDR3 sequences, of which under 35% are seen a single time; approximately 0.25% belongs to the top ten. Source material: cord blood. All receptors come from a newborn girl in good health.

The chain uses TRBV20-1 and TRBJ2-1; 10 bases are a match to TRBD2. In germline, CDR1 is DFQATT, CDR2 SNEGSKA (reference sequence). After removal of 5 bases from V and 4 bases from J, the junction contained 5 bases not matched to a gene. The CDR3 totals 14 residues. CDR3 loop: CSALLAGFYNEQFF. In DNA, the CDR3 is TGCAGTGCTCTACTAGCGGGGTTTTACAATGAGCAGTTCTTC.

In its sample, this clonotype was seen a few times. The V gene is TRBV11-1, the J gene TRBJ2-1; 12 bases match TRBD2. This CDR3 contains 13 residues. The V gene end was trimmed by 7 bases and the J gene end by 9 bases; junction bases not matched to a gene: 4. Germline lookup yields CDR1 SGHAT and CDR2 FQDESV (reference sequence). In DNA, the CDR3 is TGTGCCAGCATCCAGGGACTAGCGGGTGAGCAGTTCTTC. It yields the protein CASIQGLAGEQFF.

To note about this clonotype: The junction shows a germline mismatch at one end, possibly a read error. This rearrangement joins TRBV24-1 to TRBJ2-3; 9 bases match TRBD1. The V gene's germline CDR1 is KGHDR and CDR2 SFDVKD. This CDR3 contains 15 residues. The CDR3 nucleotides read TGTGCCACCGGTGAGAGGACAGGGGCAACAGATACGCAGTATTTT. As protein: CATGERTGATDTQYF.

Turning to this clonotype: A much larger clone lies one base from this, so it may be a read error. The chain recombines TRBV4-2 with TRBJ2-7, with 7 bases aligning to TRBD1. Germline V gene lookup returns CDR1 LGHNA and CDR2 YNFKEQ. The J segment lost 0 bases and the V segment lost 3 bases, leaving 8 bases of the junction unmatched. This CDR3 spans 16 amino acids. In nucleotides, the CDR3 is TGTGCCAGCAGCCATCAAGGGGCAGGGGGCTCCTACGAGCAGTACTTC. Translation: CASSHQGAGGSYEQYF.

This clonotype has more than one count but fewer than ten. J is TRBJ2-7 and V is TRBV5-1, with a tentative D call TRBD1 (6 bases). The CDR3 spans 14 residues. Germline V gene lookup returns CDR1 SGHRS and CDR2 YFSETQ. Trimming cost V 4 bases and J 3 bases, with 14 bases left between them. In nucleotides, the CDR3 is TGCGCCAGCAGCCCCATCGGACAGCACTACGAGCAGTACTTC. Protein: CASSPIGQHYEQYF.

The CDR3 spells CASSLWGSFSNQPQHF. CDR3 nucleotide sequence: TGTGCCAGCAGTCTCTGGGGTTCATTTAGCAATCAGCCCCAGCATTTT. V and J are TRBV6-1 and TRBJ1-5; D gene ambiguous. The CDR3 runs 16 residues. Germline V gene sequence: CDR1 MNHNS, CDR2 SASEGT. V dropped 5 bases and J dropped 0 bases, with 14 bases sitting between them.

This clonotype was detected only once. The chain employs TRBV5-1 and TRBJ2-4, with a tentative D call TRBD2 (5 bases). Near its end, the DNA agrees better with TRBJ2-7, so the J call may be wrong. Germline V CDR1 and CDR2: SGHRS, YFSETQ. CDR3 length: 15 amino acids. CDR3 nucleotide sequence: TGCGCCAGCAGCCCATCTGAAAAACTAGTCTACGAGCAGTACTTC. Its protein product is CASSPSEKLVYEQYF.

This chain connects TRBV10-3 to TRBJ2-7; TRBD1 or TRBD2 may be the D gene (5 bases each). V lost 6 bases, J lost 0 bases, and 15 bases lay in between. CDR1 ENHRY and CDR2 SYGVKD come from the germline V gene. The CDR3 has 15 amino acids. CDR3 nucleotide sequence: TGTGCCATCAGCCTGGGCCGGGGCCCCTCCTACGAGCAGTACTTC. The encoded protein is CAISLGRGPSYEQYF.

To note about this clonotype: One end of the junction varies from germline; a read error may be responsible. The chain carries TRBV7-8 and TRBJ2-7; D is possibly TRBD1 (6 bases). Germline V lookup: CDR1 SGHVS, CDR2 FQNEAQ. This CDR3 is built from 14 residues. As DNA, the CDR3 is TGTGCCTGCAGCTTAAGCAGGGGTTTAAACGAGCAGTACTTC. It codes for CACSLSRGLNEQYF. Full variable domain (outside the CDR3, taken from reference TRBV7-8 and TRBJ2-7): GAGVSQSPRYKVAKRGQDVALRCDPISGHVSLFWYQQALGQGPEFLTYFQNEAQLDKSGLPSDRFFAERPEGSVSTLKIQRTQQEDSAVYLCACSLSRGLNEQYFGPGTRLTVT.

In regard to this clonotype: Compared with germline, one end of the junction differs, possibly owing to a read error. The chain couples TRBV3-1 to TRBJ1-1; D remains ambiguous. This CDR3 spans 12 amino acids. Germline CDR1 LGHDT, CDR2 YNNKEL (reference sequence). The CDR3 nucleotides read TGTGCCGGCAGCCAAGTAAAGGGTGGGGCTTTCTTT. Translation: CAGSQVKGGAFF. Full variable domain (rest looked up from reference TRBV3-1 and TRBJ1-1): DTAVSQTPKYLVTQMGNDKSIKCEQNLGHDTMYWYKQDSKKFLKIMFSYNNKELIINETVPNRFSPKSPDKAHLNLHINSLELGDSAVYFCAGSQVKGGAFFGQGTRLTVV.

The chain is built from TRBV20-1 and TRBJ1-3; D is possibly TRBD1 (5 bases). This CDR3 contains 15 residues. Trimming pared 0 bases from V and 4 bases from J, leaving 13 bases between. The germline V gene has CDR1 DFQATT and CDR2 SNEGSKA (reference sequence). CDR3 sequence (DNA): TGCAGTGCTAGAGACCCAGGGACGCCGGGAAACACCATATATTTT. Residues: CSARDPGTPGNTIYF.

This rearrangement joins TRBV20-1 to TRBJ2-3; D might be TRBD2 (6 bases). Trimming took 1 base from V and 5 from J, leaving 16 bases between them. CDR1 and CDR2 from the germline V gene are DFQATT and SNEGSKA (reference sequence). This CDR3 is built from 15 residues. In nucleotides, the CDR3 is TGCAGTGCTAGAGCCCGCGGGGTGACTCAAGATACGCAGTATTTT. Residues: CSARARGVTQDTQYF.

The V and J genes are TRBV24-1 and TRBJ2-7; 11 bases are shared with TRBD1. The length of the CDR3 is 15 residues. With V trimmed by 3 bases and J by 3 bases, 3 bases remained unmatched. Germline assignment: CDR1 KGHDR and CDR2 SFDVKD. CDR3 amino acids: CATSDPGTGGYEQYF. The CDR3 nucleotides are TGTGCCACCAGTGATCCCGGGACAGGGGGCTACGAGCAGTACTTC.

The sample holds a few counts of this clonotype. The chain employs TRBV20-1 and TRBJ2-3; D is perhaps TRBD2 (6 bases). V lost 0 bases to trimming and J lost 2 bases, with 12 bases between them. The CDR3 length is 15 residues. Germline assignment: CDR1 DFQATT and CDR2 SNEGSKA (reference sequence). The CDR3 sequence: CSARDGGTPTDTQYF. The CDR3 nucleotides are TGCAGTGCTAGAGATGGGGGGACTCCCACAGATACGCAGTATTTT.

This chain joins TRBV7-9 and TRBJ1-4; D not certain. The CDR3 spans 15 residues. Trimming removed 4 bases at V and 3 bases at J, with 12 bases between. From germline, CDR1 is SEHNR and CDR2 FQNEAQ (reference sequence). The CDR3 here is CASSSRLGSNEKLFF. CDR3 sequence (DNA): TGTGCCAGCAGCTCCCGCCTAGGGTCTAATGAAAAACTGTTTTTT.

J is TRBJ1-2 and V is TRBV5-1; D not resolved. Trimming shortened V by 2 bases and J by 4 bases, and 15 bases separated the two germline ends. The germline gives CDR1 SGHRS, CDR2 YFSETQ. The CDR3 runs 15 residues. The CDR3 region has the DNA TGCGCCAGCAGCTTCAGTTCCGGGAAGACCTATGGCTACACCTTC. Translated, it gives CASSFSSGKTYGYTF.

This clonotype was recorded a few times. V usage is TRBV12-3 or TRBV12-4 and J usage is TRBJ2-5; 9 positions match TRBD1. The tail of the sequence fits TRBJ2-7 better, so the J call may be wrong. The CDR3 length is 14 residues. CDR3 in DNA: TGTGCCAGCAGCTATGGACAGGGGAAAAACGAGCAGTACTTC. Translating it yields CASSYGQGKNEQYF.

The chain carries TRBV7-9 and TRBJ2-1, with TRBD2 matching 11 bases. V lost 3 bases to trimming and J lost 5 bases; unmatched junction nucleotides: 6. Germline V lookup: CDR1 SEHNR, CDR2 FQNEAQ (reference sequence). The CDR3 spans 16 residues. The CDR3 nucleotides are TGTGCCAGCAGCTTCGTACCGGGACTAGCGGACAATGAGCAGTTCTTC. Translating gives CASSFVPGLADNEQFF.

This clonotype was seen more than once but under ten times. A junction boundary mismatches the germline segment, possibly from a read error. The rearrangement joins TRBV7-2 to TRBJ1-2; D call uncertain. The CDR3 sequence is 13 residues long. Germline V lookup: CDR1 SGHTA, CDR2 FQGNSA. CDR3 nucleotide sequence: TGTGCCAGCAACTTAGACGGGGTTGGAGGCTACACCTTC. As protein: CASNLDGVGGYTF.

The genes are TRBV7-9 and TRBJ2-7; D might be TRBD2 (6 bases). Trimming removed 5 bases at V and 3 bases at J, with 17 bases between. Germline lookup yields CDR1 SEHNR and CDR2 FQNEAQ (reference sequence). The CDR3 is made up of 15 amino acids. CDR3 DNA: TGTGCCAGCAGCGCCGGGACTTTCCCGATCTACGAGCAGTACTTC. Residues: CASSAGTFPIYEQYF.

CDR3 region: CASSSPGLAVYTGELFF. In nucleotides, the CDR3 is TGTGCCAGCAGCTCTCCCGGACTAGCGGTTTACACCGGGGAGCTGTTTTTT. V gene TRBV7-9 combines with J gene TRBJ2-2; 10 bases are a match to TRBD2. CDR3 length: 17 amino acids. V gave up 4 bases and J gave up 3 bases; unmatched junction bases: 8. CDR1 and CDR2 (germline): SEHNR, FQNEAQ (reference sequence). Using reference TRBV7-9 and TRBJ2-2 for the parts outside the CDR3, the full variable domain is DTGVSQNPRHKITKRGQNVTFRCDPISEHNRLYWYRQTLGQGPEFLTYFQNEAQLEKSRLLSDRFSAERPKGSFSTLEIQRTEQGDSAMYLCASSSPGLAVYTGELFFGEGSRLTVL.

The sample holds a few counts of this clonotype. The chain is built from TRBV20-1 and TRBJ2-3; 9 nucleotides align to TRBD2. There are 15 residues in the CDR3. The V gene's germline CDR1 is DFQATT and CDR2 SNEGSKA (reference sequence). V was pared by 1 base and J by 4 bases, with 6 bases of the junction left unmatched. CDR3 protein: CSARGSGRRADTQYF. In DNA, the CDR3 is TGCAGTGCTAGAGGTAGCGGGAGAAGGGCAGATACGCAGTATTTT.

The J gene is TRBJ1-1, the V gene TRBV6-5; TRBD1 matches at 9 bases. The germline gives CDR1 MNHEY, CDR2 SVGAGI. V lost 0 bases, J lost 7 bases, and 3 bases stayed unmatched. The CDR3 runs to 14 residues. Here the CDR3 reads CASSYSGTGYEAFF. For the CDR3, the DNA is TGTGCCAGCAGTTACTCCGGGACAGGGTATGAAGCTTTCTTT.

The chain recombines TRBV5-1 with TRBJ2-7; maybe TRBD1 (6 bases). This CDR3 has 13 amino acids. V shed 3 bases and J shed 7 bases, with 14 bases lying between them. CDR1 and CDR2 from the germline V gene are SGHRS and YFSETQ. CDR3 residues: CASSSDRPNEQYF. The CDR3, as DNA: TGCGCCAGCAGCTCCGACAGGCCTAATGAGCAGTACTTC.

V gene TRBV2 combines with J gene TRBJ2-7, with 9 positions matching TRBD1. The CDR3 is 16 residues long. Germline CDR1 is SNHLY and CDR2 is FYNNEI. Losses at the gene ends were 2 bases for V and 2 bases for J; bases not matched to a gene: 7. The CDR3 spells CASSEFGTGNPYEQYF. CDR3 in DNA: TGTGCCAGCAGTGAATTTGGGACAGGGAACCCCTACGAGCAGTACTTC.

The chain is built from TRBV7-9 and TRBJ2-1, with D hard to call. In germline, CDR1 is SEHNR, CDR2 FQNEAQ (reference sequence). This CDR3 contains 13 residues. The ends were cut back, 3 bases at V and 5 bases at J, with 8 bases in the middle. This CDR3 reads CASSFTVHNEQFF. CDR3 in DNA: TGTGCCAGCAGCTTCACAGTCCACAATGAGCAGTTCTTC.